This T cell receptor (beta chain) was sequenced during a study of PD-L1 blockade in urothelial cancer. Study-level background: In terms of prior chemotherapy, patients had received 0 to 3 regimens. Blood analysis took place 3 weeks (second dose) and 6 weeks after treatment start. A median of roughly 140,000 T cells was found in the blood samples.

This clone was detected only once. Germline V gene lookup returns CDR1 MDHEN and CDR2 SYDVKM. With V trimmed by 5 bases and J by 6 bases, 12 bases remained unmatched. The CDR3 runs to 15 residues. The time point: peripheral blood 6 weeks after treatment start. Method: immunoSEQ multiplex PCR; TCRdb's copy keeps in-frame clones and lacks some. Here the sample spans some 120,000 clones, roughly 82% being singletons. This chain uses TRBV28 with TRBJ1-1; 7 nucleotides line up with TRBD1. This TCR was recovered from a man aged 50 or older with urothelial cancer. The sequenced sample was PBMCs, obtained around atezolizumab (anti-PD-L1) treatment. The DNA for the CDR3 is TGTGCCAGCAGTCCCAACAGGGGCTCAAGAGCTGAAGCTTTCTTT. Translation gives CASSPNRGSRAEAFF.